These T cell receptor beta chains were read from a single sample in a study of T-cell reconstitution after alpha-beta-depleted transplantation in children. MiXCR was run by TCRdb on the PCR reads, yielding one entry per CDR3 protein. The repertoire holds 80,000 or so distinct CDR3 sequences, with 13% to 15% as singletons. The source was PBMCs, mostly from graft donor cells, collected 180 days after TCRalphabeta/CD19-depleted stem cell transplant. The receptors come from a male patient aged 2 to 9 who had a stem cell transplant for acute lymphoblastic leukemia, so the T cells may come from the graft donor. Both conserved end residues are part of each CDR3. The D gene is left open where the match is weak. Only part of the rows carry a size: once, few, many, or a class if the clone is expanded.

j_gene | abundance | v_gene | d_gene | CDR3nt | CDR3aa
TRBJ2-7 | few | TRBV7-2 | TRBD1 | TGTGCCAGCAGCTCCCGGACAGGGCGGTCCTACGAGCAGTACTTC | CASSSRTGRSYEQYF
TRBJ2-2 | NA | TRBV3-1 | TRBD1 | TGTGCCAGCAGCCAAGGGACAGGGTTCGGGGAGCTGTTTTTT | CASSQGTGFGELFF
TRBJ2-1 | few | TRBV20-1 | NA | TGCAGTGCTACAAGTCGGGCCGGAGAGGACAATGAGCAGTTCTTC | CSATSRAGEDNEQFF
TRBJ1-3 | NA | TRBV11-1 | TRBD1 | TGTGCCAGCAGCCCCCGGAAGAGGACAGGGATTCCTGGAAACACCATATATTTT | CASSPRKRTGIPGNTIYF
TRBJ2-2 | NA | TRBV7-3 | TRBD1 | TGTGCCAGCAAGAGACAGGGGCCCGCGAACACCGGGGAGCTGTTTTTT | CASKRQGPANTGELFF
TRBJ1-1 | few | TRBV4-3 | TRBD1 | TGCGCCAGCAGCCAAGCGGAGGGTTTTGGACAGGCGAACACTGAAGCTTTCTTT | CASSQAEGFGQANTEAFF
TRBJ2-7 | many | TRBV20-1 | TRBD2 | TGCAGTGCCCGGGGGAGGGCCGGCCCCTACGAGCAGTACTTC | CSARGRAGPYEQYF
TRBJ2-3 | many | TRBV9 | NA | TGTGCCAGCAGCGTAGAGCCCGCTGGTCGCCTGTATTTT | CASSVEPAGRLYF
TRBJ2-1 | NA | TRBV5-1 | TRBD2 | TGCGCCAGCAGCTGGAATCCCGGGACTAGTAATGAGCAGTTCTTC | CASSWNPGTSNEQFF
TRBJ2-1 | once | TRBV11-2 | NA | TGTGCCAGCAGCTTAGTGCGAGAGCAGTTCTTC | CASSLVREQFF
TRBJ2-2 | NA | TRBV20-1 | TRBD2 | TGCAGTGCTGGAACGGCGGGGGGGCAGGGCACCGGGGAGCTGTTTTTT | CSAGTAGGQGTGELFF
TRBJ1-1 | NA | TRBV12-3/TRBV12-4 | NA | TGTGCCAGCAGCACCAGGGGGAACACTGAAGCTTTCTTT | CASSTRGNTEAFF
TRBJ2-7 | few | TRBV7-9 | NA | TGTGCCAGCAGGGCCCTCGGGGGCTATTTTTACGAGCAGTACTTC | CASRALGGYFYEQYF
TRBJ2-7 | many | TRBV5-1 | NA | TGCGCCAGCAGCGTCGGGGGCCTGGATCACTACGAGCAGTACTTC | CASSVGGLDHYEQYF
TRBJ1-3 | NA | TRBV12-3/TRBV12-4 | NA | TGTGCCAGCAGTTTAAGACAGCTGGGGAACACCATATATTTT | CASSLRQLGNTIYF
TRBJ1-6 | NA | TRBV19 | NA | TGTGCCAGTACGGACCCTCCTGCACCCCTCCACTTT | CASTDPPAPLHF
TRBJ2-6 | few | TRBV20-1 | NA | TGCAGTGCTAGAAGAGGGGGTAATGGGGCCAACGTCCTGACTTTC | CSARRGGNGANVLTF
TRBJ1-1 | NA | TRBV20-1 | NA | TGCAGTGCTACCCGGGGGATGAACACTGAAGCTTTCTTT | CSATRGMNTEAFF
TRBJ2-4 | NA | TRBV7-9 | NA | TGTGCCAGCAGCTTAGAGGGGAGGATAGCCAAAAACATTCAGTACTTC | CASSLEGRIAKNIQYF
TRBJ2-7 | many | TRBV12-3/TRBV12-4 | NA | TGTGCCAGCAGTGCCAGACAGTACGAGCAGTACTTC | CASSARQYEQYF
TRBJ1-2 | NA | TRBV28 | NA | TGTGCCAGCAGTTTCCCCACGACAGCGGCTAACTATGGCTACACCTTC | CASSFPTTAANYGYTF
TRBJ2-4 | few | TRBV6-1 | NA | TGTGCCAGCAGTAGGGGGGGCACGGCCAAAAACATTCAGTACTTC | CASSRGGTAKNIQYF
TRBJ2-1 | NA | TRBV6-5 | TRBD2 | TGTGCCAGCAGTTATATGGCGGGAGTCTTCTCCTACAATGAGCAGTTCTTC | CASSYMAGVFSYNEQFF
TRBJ1-1 | NA | TRBV19 | NA | TGTGCCAGTAGTTGGTTCGGGGGGTTTGACACTGAAGCTTTCTTT | CASSWFGGFDTEAFF
TRBJ2-2 | many | TRBV10-3 | NA | TGTGCCATCATGGACGGACTGCTGAACACCGGGGAGCTGTTTTTT | CAIMDGLLNTGELFF
TRBJ2-1 | NA | TRBV7-6 | NA | TGTGCCAGCAGCCCTCCCAGCTCCTACAATGAGCAGTTCTTC | CASSPPSSYNEQFF